One sample yielded the 14 T cell receptor beta chains listed below, sequenced in a study of chemoradiotherapy in HPV16-positive cancers. The table came from immunoSEQ multiplex PCR; TCRdb's copy has only in-frame clones and leaves some out. In the table there are about 10,000 clones, 86% of which are singletons. Sequencing used blood, obtained from a patient who underwent chemoradiotherapy. These receptor sequences come from a human donor with HPV-associated anogenital cancer.

The CDR3, as DNA: TGTGCCAGTCCGCGGGACAGGGGGTCTAGGGAGACCCAGTACTTC. As protein: CASPRDRGSRETQYF. The V call is TRBV2, the J call TRBJ2-5; 11 bases line up with TRBD1. Looked up from germline, CDR1 is SNHLY and CDR2 is FYNNEI. V lost 9 bases to trimming and J lost 5 bases; unmatched junction nucleotides: 11. The CDR3 spans 15 residues.

The chain employs TRBV19 and TRBJ1-5, with D unresolved. The germline V gene has CDR1 LNHDA and CDR2 SQIVND (reference sequence). This CDR3 spans 14 amino acids. V shed 6 bases and J shed 5 bases, with 14 bases lying between them. The CDR3 region has the DNA TGTGCCAGTAGGGCAACAGAACTTTATCAGCCCCAGCATTTT. It codes for CASRATELYQPQHF.

The chain combines TRBV15 with TRBJ1-3, with D perhaps TRBD1 (6 bases). Looked up from germline, CDR1 is LNHNV and CDR2 is YYDKDF (reference sequence). The CDR3 length is 14 residues. Trimming cost V 9 bases and J 3 bases, with 15 bases left between them. The CDR3 nucleotides are TGTGCCACGGCGAGGGGGGCAGTTGGAAACACCATATATTTT. Translation: CATARGAVGNTIYF.

This clone was recorded a few times. V gene TRBV30 combines with J gene TRBJ1-5; perhaps TRBD1 as D (6 bases). This CDR3 contains 13 residues. Germline values: CDR1 GTSNPN, CDR2 SVGIG (reference sequence). V lost 0 bases and J lost 5, with 8 bases in between. The CDR3 nucleotides read TGTGCCTGGAGTGTACACAGGGATCAGCCCCAGCATTTT. It specifies CAWSVHRDQPQHF.

The chain uses TRBV11-3 and TRBJ2-7; D might be TRBD1 (5 bases). From germline, CDR1 is SGHNT and CDR2 YENEEA. The CDR3 totals 12 residues. Deletions cut 4 bases from V and 4 bases from J, with 8 bases between. The CDR3 sequence: CASSSQGYEQYF. The CDR3 DNA reads as TGTGCCAGCAGCTCTCAGGGTTACGAGCAGTACTTC.

This clone was picked up a small number of times. The chain employs TRBV13 and TRBJ2-6, with 7 bases lining up with TRBD2. V shed 8 bases, J shed 0 bases, and the junction held 4 bases outside the gene matches. This CDR3 has 15 residues. Germline CDR1 reads PRHDT; CDR2 reads FYEKMQ (reference sequence). CDR3 sequence (DNA): TGTGCCAGCGCGGGGGTCCACTCTGGGGCCAACGTCCTGACTTTC. Its protein product is CASAGVHSGANVLTF.

The chain employs TRBV5-1 and TRBJ2-2; no clear D. Germline assignment: CDR1 SGHRS and CDR2 YFSETQ. The CDR3 runs to 15 residues. V was pared by 5 bases and J by 3 bases, with 14 bases between. The DNA for the CDR3 is TGCGCCAGCAGTCTGGCTGTTGTCGACACCGGGGAGCTGTTTTTT. This codes for CASSLAVVDTGELFF.

V gene TRBV19 combines with J gene TRBJ2-7; the D gene is possibly TRBD1 (5 bases). V lost 3 bases to trimming and J lost 3 bases, with 12 bases between them. The germline CDR1 and CDR2 sequences are LNHDA and SQIVND (reference sequence). The CDR3 loop spans 14 amino acids. CDR3 in amino acids: CASSIGRRDYEQYF. The DNA for the CDR3 is TGTGCCAGTAGTATCGGTCGCAGGGACTACGAGCAGTACTTC.

The chain employs TRBV7-3 and TRBJ2-3; 8 bases are a match to TRBD2. Germline CDR1 SGHTA, CDR2 FQGTGA. V shed 5 bases and J 11 bases; nucleotides not matched to a gene: 9. This CDR3 is 13 amino acids long. The CDR3 sequence: CASSPGTRGEQYF. CDR3 nucleotides: TGTGCCAGCAGCCCCGGGACGCGGGGGGAGCAGTATTTT.

The chain couples TRBV13 to TRBJ2-6; D is possibly TRBD2 (6 bases). CDR1 is PRHDT, CDR2 FYEKMQ, per germline (reference sequence). Between the trimmed V and J ends, which lost 5 bases and 4 bases, there was a span of 18 bases. The CDR3 has 17 amino acids. The DNA for the CDR3 is TGTGCCAGCAGCATTGGGAGGAGTTTTAGCGGGGCCAACGTCCTGACTTTC. Translation: CASSIGRSFSGANVLTF.

This clone is medium-sized by share. The genes are TRBV5-6 and TRBJ1-1; D not resolved. Trimming took off 5 bases at V and 1 base at J, with 9 bases between the two ends. The CDR3 runs to 13 residues. Germline V gene lookup returns CDR1 SGHDT and CDR2 YYEEEE. CDR3 DNA sequence: TGTGCCAGCAGTTCTGACGAGAACACTGAAGCTTTCTTT. This encodes CASSSDENTEAFF.

The chain recombines TRBV11-3 with TRBJ2-5; maybe TRBD1 (5 bases). Germline loops: CDR1 SGHNT, CDR2 YENEEA. The CDR3 contains 14 residues. Trimming removed 1 base from V and 5 bases from J, with 11 bases in between. CDR3 nucleotide sequence: TGTGCCAGCAGCTTAGGGGGCGCAGGGGAGACCCAGTACTTC. This gives the protein CASSLGGAGETQYF.

The CDR3 region is CASTSTDTQYF. The CDR3 nucleotides read TGTGCCAGTACCTCCACAGATACGCAGTATTTT. This chain uses TRBV19 with TRBJ2-3; D gene ambiguous. Trimming took off 7 bases at V and 2 bases at J, with 4 bases between the two ends. Germline V CDR1 and CDR2: LNHDA, SQIVND (reference sequence). The CDR3 is 11 amino acids.

This clone has just one count. The rearrangement links TRBV6-5 to TRBJ1-2; 9 nucleotides agree with TRBD1. Per the germline V gene, CDR1 is MNHEY and CDR2 is SVGAGI. V shed 6 bases, J shed 3 bases, and the junction held 5 bases outside the gene matches. CDR3 length equals 14 residues. CDR3 nucleotides: TGTGCCAGCAGCCCCGGGACAGGGCACTATGGCTACACCTTC. As protein: CASSPGTGHYGYTF.